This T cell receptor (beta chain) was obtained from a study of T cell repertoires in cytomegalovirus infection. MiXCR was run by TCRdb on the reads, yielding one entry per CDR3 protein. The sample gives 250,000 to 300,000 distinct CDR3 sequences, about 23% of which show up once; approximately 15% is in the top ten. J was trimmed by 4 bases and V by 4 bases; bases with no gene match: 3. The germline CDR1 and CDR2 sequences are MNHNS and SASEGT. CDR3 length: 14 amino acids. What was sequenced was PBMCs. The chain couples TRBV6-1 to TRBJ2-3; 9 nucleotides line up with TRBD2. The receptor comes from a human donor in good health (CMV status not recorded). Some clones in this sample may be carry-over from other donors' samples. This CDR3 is CASSAQREADTQYF. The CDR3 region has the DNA TGTGCCAGCAGTGCCCAGCGGGAGGCAGATACGCAGTATTTT.